The clone carrying this T cell receptor beta chain was picked up many times. Its cognate antigen is unknown. This entry comes from a study of response to subunit inactivated influenza vaccine. Study-level findings and limits: Authors suggested each seasonal flu vaccination may recruit only limited numbers of new T cells.

TCRdb called the RT-PCR reads again in MiXCR, with one record for every CDR3 protein. Altogether about 500,000 distinct CDR3 sequences are present, about 15% being singletons, with the ten largest covering roughly 3.1%. The CDR3 spans 12 residues. CDR1 and CDR2 (germline): LGHDT, YNNKEL (reference sequence). Trimming shortened V by 3 bases and J by 5 bases, and 8 bases separated the two germline ends. The sequencing here drew on CD4+ T cells sorted from PBMCs, taken roughly 24 months after vaccination. The chain carries TRBV3-1 and TRBJ2-7, with a tentative D call TRBD1 (6 bases). The clonotype was recovered from a man between 50 and 69 years old who received an inactivated influenza vaccine. This CDR3 reads CASSQGADEQYF. CDR3 nucleotide sequence: TGTGCCAGCAGCCAGGGGGCGGACGAGCAGTACTTC.